A single TCR beta chain is shown here with its context. Its antigen remains unidentified. The entry originates in a study of cytomegalovirus exposure and HLA in healthy donors. Whole-study results and caveats: Within the data, a cluster of highly shared sequence variants was likely a sequencing artifact.

CDR3 length: 13 residues. Germline V lookup: CDR1 MNHEY, CDR2 SMNVEV (reference sequence). V was pared by 6 bases and J by 4 bases, with 10 bases between. The PCR ran on 60 Vbeta and 13 Jbeta primers. The method was immunoSEQ multiplex PCR; TCRdb's version includes in-frame clones alone and lacks a portion of them. The sample carries some 170,000 clones, around four fifths recorded once. The rearrangement uses TRBV27 and TRBJ1-5, with a weak D call TRBD1 (6 bases). This receptor was taken from a man between 18 and 35 years old in good health and CMV-seropositive. Material: PBMCs. The CDR3 here is CASSPQGNQPQHF. In DNA, the CDR3 is TGTGCCAGCAGCCCACAGGGTAATCAGCCCCAGCATTTT.